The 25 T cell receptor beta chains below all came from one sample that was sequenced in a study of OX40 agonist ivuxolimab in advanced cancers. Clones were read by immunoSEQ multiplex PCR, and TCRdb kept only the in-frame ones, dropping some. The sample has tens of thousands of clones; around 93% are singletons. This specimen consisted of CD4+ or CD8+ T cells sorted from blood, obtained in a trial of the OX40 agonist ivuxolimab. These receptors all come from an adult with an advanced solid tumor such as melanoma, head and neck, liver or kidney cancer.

This CDR3 is CASSYSGSRNTIYF. DNA for the CDR3: TGTGCCAGCAGTTACTCAGGGTCCCGAAACACCATATATTTT. The gene calls are TRBV6-6 and TRBJ1-3; unclear D gene. CDR1 and CDR2 (germline): MNHNY, SVGAGI (reference sequence). Trimming pared 0 bases from V and 5 bases from J, leaving 8 bases between. CDR3 size: 14 residues.

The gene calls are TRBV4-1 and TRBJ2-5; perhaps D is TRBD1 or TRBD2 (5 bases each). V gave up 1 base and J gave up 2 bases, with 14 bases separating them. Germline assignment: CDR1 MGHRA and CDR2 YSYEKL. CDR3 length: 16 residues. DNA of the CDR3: TGCGCCAGCAGCCAAGGGGTCGGGACGGCACAAGAGACCCAGTACTTC. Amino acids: CASSQGVGTAQETQYF.

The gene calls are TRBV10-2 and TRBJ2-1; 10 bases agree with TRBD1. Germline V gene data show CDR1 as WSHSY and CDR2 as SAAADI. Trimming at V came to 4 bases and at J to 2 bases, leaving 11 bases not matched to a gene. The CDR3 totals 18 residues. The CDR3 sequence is CASSVTASGTGAYNEQFF. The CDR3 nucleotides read TGCGCCAGCAGTGTAACAGCCTCCGGGACAGGGGCCTACAATGAGCAGTTCTTC.

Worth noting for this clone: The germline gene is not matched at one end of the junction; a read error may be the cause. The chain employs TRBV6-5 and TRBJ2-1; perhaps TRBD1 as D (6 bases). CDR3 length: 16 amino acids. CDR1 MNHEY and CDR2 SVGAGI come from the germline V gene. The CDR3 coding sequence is TGTGCCAGCAGTCACTCAACAGGGCCCCCCTACAATGAGCAGTTCTTC. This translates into CASSHSTGPPYNEQFF.

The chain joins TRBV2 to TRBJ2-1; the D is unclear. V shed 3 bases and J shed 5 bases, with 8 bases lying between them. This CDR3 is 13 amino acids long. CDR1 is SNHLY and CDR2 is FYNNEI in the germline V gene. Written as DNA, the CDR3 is TGTGCCAGCAGTGATTCAGCAAACAATGAGCAGTTCTTC. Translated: CASSDSANNEQFF.

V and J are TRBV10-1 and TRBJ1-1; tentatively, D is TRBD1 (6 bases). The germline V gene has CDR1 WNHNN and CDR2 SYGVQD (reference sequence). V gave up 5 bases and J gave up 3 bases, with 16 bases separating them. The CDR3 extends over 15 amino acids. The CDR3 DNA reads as TGCGCCAGCAGTAGCGGGGGCGCCGTGGACACTGAAGCTTTCTTT. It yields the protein CASSSGGAVDTEAFF.

This CDR3 is CASSDPPGSSYEQYF. CDR3 coding DNA: TGTGCCAGCAGTGATCCCCCAGGTAGCTCCTACGAGCAGTACTTC. The J gene is TRBJ2-7, the V gene TRBV2; no firm D call. The CDR3 contains 15 residues. In germline, CDR1 is SNHLY, CDR2 FYNNEI. V was cut by 3 bases and J by 0 bases, with 12 bases left in between.

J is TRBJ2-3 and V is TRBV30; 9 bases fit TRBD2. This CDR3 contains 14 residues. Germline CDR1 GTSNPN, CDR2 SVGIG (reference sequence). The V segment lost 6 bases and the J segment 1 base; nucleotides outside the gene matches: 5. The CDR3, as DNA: TGTGCCTGCCCCCGGACTAGCGGCACAGATACGCAGTATTTT. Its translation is CACPRTSGTDTQYF.

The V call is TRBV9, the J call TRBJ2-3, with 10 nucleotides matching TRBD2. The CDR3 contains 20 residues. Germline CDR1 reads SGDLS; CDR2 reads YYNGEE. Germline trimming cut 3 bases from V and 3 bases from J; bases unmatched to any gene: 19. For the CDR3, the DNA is TGTGCCAGCAGCGCCCCCCCCCGGGCCAAGCGGGGGGGCACAACAGATACGCAGTATTTT. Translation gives CASSAPPRAKRGGTTDTQYF.

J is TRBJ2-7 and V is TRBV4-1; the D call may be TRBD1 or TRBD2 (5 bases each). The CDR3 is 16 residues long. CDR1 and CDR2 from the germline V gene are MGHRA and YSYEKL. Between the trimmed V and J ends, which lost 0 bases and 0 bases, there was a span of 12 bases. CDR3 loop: CASSQEPRGSSYEQYF. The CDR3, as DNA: TGCGCCAGCAGCCAAGAACCCCGGGGCAGCTCCTACGAGCAGTACTTC.

CDR3 in amino acids: CASSPGFTEAFF. The CDR3 region has the DNA TGTGCCAGCAGTCCAGGGTTCACTGAAGCTTTCTTT. The chain joins TRBV6-5 to TRBJ1-1, with D possibly being TRBD1 (5 bases). From germline, CDR1 is MNHEY and CDR2 SVGAGI. Trimming removed 5 bases at V and 4 bases at J, with 8 bases between. The CDR3 extends over 12 amino acids.

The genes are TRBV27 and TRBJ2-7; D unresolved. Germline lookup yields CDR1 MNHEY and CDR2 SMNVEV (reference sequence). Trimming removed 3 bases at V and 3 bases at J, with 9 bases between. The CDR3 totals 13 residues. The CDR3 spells CASSFSIGYEQYF. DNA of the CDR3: TGTGCCAGCAGTTTTAGTATCGGCTACGAGCAGTACTTC.

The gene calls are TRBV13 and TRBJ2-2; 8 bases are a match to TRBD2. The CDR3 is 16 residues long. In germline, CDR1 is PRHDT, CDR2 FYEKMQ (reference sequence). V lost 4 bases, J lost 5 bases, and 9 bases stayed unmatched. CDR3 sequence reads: CASSYLAGPQTGELFF. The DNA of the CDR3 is TGTGCCAGCAGCTACCTAGCGGGCCCTCAAACCGGGGAGCTGTTTTTT.

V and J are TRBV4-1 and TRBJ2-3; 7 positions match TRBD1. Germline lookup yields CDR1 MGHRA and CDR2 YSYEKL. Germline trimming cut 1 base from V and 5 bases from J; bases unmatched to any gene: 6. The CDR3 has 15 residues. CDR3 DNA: TGCGCCAGCAGCCAAGGACAGGGAGAAGGAGATACGCAGTATTTT. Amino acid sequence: CASSQGQGEGDTQYF.

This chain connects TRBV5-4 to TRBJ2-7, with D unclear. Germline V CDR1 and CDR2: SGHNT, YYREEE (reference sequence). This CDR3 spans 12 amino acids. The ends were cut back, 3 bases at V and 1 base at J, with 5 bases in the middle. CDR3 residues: CASSSISYEQYF. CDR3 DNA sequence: TGTGCCAGCAGCTCAATATCCTACGAGCAGTACTTC.

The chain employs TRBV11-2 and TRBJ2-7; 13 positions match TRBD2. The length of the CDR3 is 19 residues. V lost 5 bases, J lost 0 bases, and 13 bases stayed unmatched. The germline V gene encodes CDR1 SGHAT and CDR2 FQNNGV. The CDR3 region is CASSPRPGLAGLSSYEQYF. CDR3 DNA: TGTGCCAGCAGCCCAAGGCCGGGACTAGCGGGACTTAGCTCCTACGAGCAGTACTTC.

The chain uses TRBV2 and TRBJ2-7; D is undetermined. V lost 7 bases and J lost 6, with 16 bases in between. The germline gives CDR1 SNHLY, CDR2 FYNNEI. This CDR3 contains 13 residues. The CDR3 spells CASKPTNAGEQYF. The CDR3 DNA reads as TGTGCCAGCAAGCCCACAAATGCAGGCGAGCAGTACTTC. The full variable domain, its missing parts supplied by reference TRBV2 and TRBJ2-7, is EPEVTQTPSHQVTQMGQEVILRCVPISNHLYFYWYRQILGQKVEFLVSFYNNEISEKSEIFDDQFSVERPDGSNFTLKIRSTKLEDSAMYFCASKPTNAGEQYFGPGTRLTVT.

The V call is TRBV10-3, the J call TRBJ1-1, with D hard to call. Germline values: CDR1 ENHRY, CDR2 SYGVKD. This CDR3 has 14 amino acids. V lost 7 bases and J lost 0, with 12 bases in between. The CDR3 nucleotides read TGTGCCATCACCCCGGACGGCGTGAACACTGAAGCTTTCTTT. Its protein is CAITPDGVNTEAFF.

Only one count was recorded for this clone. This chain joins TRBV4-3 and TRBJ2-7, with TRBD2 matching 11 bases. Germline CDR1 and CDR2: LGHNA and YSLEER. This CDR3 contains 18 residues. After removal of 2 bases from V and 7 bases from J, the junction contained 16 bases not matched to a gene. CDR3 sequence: CASSQLDLTSGRVWEQYF. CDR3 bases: TGCGCCAGCAGCCAACTCGACTTAACTAGCGGGAGAGTTTGGGAGCAGTACTTC.

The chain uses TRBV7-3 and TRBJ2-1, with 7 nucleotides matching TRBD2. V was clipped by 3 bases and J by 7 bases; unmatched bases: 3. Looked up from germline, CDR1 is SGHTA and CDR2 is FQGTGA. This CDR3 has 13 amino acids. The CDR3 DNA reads TGTGCCAGCAGCTTGGGGGGGATGAATGAGCAGTTCTTC. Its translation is CASSLGGMNEQFF.

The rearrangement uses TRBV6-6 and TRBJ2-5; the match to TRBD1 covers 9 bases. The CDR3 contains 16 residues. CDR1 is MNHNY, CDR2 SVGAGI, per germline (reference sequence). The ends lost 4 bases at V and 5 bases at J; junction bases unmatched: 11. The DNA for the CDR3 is TGTGCCAGCAGTTCCAGCATGACAGGGGGTGGGGAGACCCAGTACTTC. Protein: CASSSSMTGGGETQYF.

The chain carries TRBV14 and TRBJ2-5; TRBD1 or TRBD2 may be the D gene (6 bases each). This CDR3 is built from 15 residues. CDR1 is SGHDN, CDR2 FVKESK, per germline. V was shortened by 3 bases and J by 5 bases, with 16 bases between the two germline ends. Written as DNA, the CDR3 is TGTGCCAGCAGCCATTTCGGGGGCGGGGTTGAGACCCAGTACTTC. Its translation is CASSHFGGGVETQYF.

The CDR3 here is CASSQPTGGSGYTF. DNA of the CDR3: TGCGCCAGCAGCCAACCCACAGGGGGCTCTGGCTACACCTTC. The V and J genes are TRBV4-1 and TRBJ1-2, with 9 bases identical to TRBD1. The germline V gene encodes CDR1 MGHRA and CDR2 YSYEKL. This CDR3 spans 14 amino acids. J lost 7 bases, V lost 2 bases, and 5 bases had no gene match.

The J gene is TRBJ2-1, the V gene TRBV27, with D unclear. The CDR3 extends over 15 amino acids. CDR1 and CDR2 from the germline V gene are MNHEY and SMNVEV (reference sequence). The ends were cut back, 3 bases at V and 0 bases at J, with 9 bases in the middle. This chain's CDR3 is CASSLDRSSYNEQFF. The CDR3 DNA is TGTGCCAGCAGTTTGGACCGTTCCTCCTACAATGAGCAGTTCTTC.

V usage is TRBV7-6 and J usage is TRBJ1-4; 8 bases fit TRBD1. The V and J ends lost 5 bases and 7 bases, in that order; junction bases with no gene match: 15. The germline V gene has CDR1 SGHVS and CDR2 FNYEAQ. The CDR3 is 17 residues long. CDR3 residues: CASSEQGVWQIGEKLFF. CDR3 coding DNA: TGTGCCAGCAGCGAACAGGGGGTGTGGCAGATTGGTGAAAAACTGTTTTTT.